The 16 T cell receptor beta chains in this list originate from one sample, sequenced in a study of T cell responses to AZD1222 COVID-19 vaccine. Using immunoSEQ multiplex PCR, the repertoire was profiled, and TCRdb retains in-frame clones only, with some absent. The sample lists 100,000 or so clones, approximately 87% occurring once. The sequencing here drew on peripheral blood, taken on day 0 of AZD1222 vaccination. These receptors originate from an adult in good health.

The CDR3 region is CASRSREATNEKLFF. CDR3 DNA sequence: TGTGCCAGCAGATCCAGAGAAGCAACTAATGAAAAACTGTTTTTT. This chain links TRBV6-5 with TRBJ1-4, with D hard to call. Looked up from germline, CDR1 is MNHEY and CDR2 is SVGAGI. V lost 6 bases and J lost 0, with 11 bases in between. The CDR3 has 15 residues.

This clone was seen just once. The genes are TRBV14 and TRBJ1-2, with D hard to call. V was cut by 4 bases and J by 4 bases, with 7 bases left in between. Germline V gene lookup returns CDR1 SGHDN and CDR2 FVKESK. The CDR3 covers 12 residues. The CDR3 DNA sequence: TGTGCCAGCAGCCCAAATTTCTATGGCTACACCTTC. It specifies CASSPNFYGYTF. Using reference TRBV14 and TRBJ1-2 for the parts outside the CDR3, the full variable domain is EAGVTQFPSHSVIEKGQTVTLRCDPISGHDNLYWYRRVMGKEIKFLLHFVKESKQDESGMPNNRFLAERTGGTYSTLKVQPAELEDSGVYFCASSPNFYGYTFGSGTRLTVV.

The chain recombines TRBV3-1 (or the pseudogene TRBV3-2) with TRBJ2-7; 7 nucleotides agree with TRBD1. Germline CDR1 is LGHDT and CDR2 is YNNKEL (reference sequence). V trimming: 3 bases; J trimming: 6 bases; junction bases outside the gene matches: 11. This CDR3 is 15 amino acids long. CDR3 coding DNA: TGTGCCAGCAGCCATGTAAGGCAGGGGGACGCCGAGCAGTACTTC. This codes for CASSHVRQGDAEQYF.

The DNA of the CDR3 is TGCGCCAGCAGCTTGGGACAAAAGAACACTGAAGCTTTCTTT. This sequence encodes CASSLGQKNTEAFF. V is TRBV5-1 and J is TRBJ1-1; no reliable D call. The CDR3 consists of 14 residues. V shed 0 bases and J shed 1 base, with 7 bases lying between them. The germline CDR1 and CDR2 sequences are SGHRS and YFSETQ. The whole variable domain, filled in from reference TRBV5-1 and TRBJ1-1, reads KAGVTQTPRYLIKTRGQQVTLSCSPISGHRSVSWYQQTPGQGLQFLFEYFSETQRNKGNFPGRFSGRQFSNSRSEMNVSTLELGDSALYLCASSLGQKNTEAFFGQGTRLTVV.

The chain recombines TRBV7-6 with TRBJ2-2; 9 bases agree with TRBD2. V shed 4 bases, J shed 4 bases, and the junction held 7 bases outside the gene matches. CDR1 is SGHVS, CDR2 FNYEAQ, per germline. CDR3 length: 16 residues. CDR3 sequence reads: CASSSAGGPFTGELFF. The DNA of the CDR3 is TGTGCCAGCAGCTCTGCGGGAGGGCCGTTCACCGGGGAGCTGTTTTTT.

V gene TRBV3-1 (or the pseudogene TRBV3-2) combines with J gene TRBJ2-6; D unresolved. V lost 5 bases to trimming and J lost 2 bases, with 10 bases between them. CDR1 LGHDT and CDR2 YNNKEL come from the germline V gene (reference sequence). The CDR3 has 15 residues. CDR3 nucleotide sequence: TGTGCCAGCAGCACGCGAGTTGCTGGGGCCAACGTCCTGACTTTC. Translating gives CASSTRVAGANVLTF.

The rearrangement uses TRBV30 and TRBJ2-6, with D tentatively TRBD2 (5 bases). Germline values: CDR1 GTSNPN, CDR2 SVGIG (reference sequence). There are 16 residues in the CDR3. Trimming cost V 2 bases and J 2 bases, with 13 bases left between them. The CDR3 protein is CAWSRLRGAGANVLTF. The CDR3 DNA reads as TGTGCCTGGAGTCGACTCCGGGGAGCTGGGGCCAACGTCCTGACTTTC.

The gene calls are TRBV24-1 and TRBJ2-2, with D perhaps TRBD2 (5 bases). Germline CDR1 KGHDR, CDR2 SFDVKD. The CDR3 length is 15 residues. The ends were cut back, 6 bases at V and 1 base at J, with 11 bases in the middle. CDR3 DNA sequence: TGTGCCACCAGTCCTCCTGGACTGAACACCGGGGAGCTGTTTTTT. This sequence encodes CATSPPGLNTGELFF.

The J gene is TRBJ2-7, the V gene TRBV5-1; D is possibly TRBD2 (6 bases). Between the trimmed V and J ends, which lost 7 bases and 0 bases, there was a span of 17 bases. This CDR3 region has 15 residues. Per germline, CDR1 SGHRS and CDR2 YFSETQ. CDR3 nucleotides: TGCGCCAGCGGGATAGGACGGGAGAGCTCCTACGAGCAGTACTTC. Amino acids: CASGIGRESSYEQYF.

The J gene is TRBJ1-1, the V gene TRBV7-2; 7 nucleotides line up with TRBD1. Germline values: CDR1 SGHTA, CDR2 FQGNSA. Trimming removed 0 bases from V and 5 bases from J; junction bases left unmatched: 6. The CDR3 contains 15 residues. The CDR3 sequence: CASSLAPGGKTEAFF. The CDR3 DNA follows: TGTGCCAGCAGCTTAGCGCCAGGGGGAAAGACTGAAGCTTTCTTT.

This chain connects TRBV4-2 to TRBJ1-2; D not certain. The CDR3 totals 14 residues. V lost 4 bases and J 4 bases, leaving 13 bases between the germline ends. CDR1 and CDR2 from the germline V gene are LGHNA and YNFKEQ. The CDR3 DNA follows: TGTGCCAGCAGCCTCGATTCGCGTGGCTATGGCTACACCTTC. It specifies CASSLDSRGYGYTF.

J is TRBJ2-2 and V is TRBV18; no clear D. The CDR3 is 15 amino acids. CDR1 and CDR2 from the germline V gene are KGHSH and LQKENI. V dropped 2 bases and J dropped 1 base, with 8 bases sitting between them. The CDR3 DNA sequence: TGTGCCAGCTCACCAGGCAGATTGAACACCGGGGAGCTGTTTTTT. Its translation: CASSPGRLNTGELFF.

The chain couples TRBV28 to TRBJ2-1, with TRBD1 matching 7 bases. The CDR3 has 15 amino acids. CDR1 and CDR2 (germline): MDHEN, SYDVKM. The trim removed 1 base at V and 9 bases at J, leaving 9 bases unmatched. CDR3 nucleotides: TGTGCCAGCAGTTTATTCCAGGGGGAAAGGGGTGAGCAGTTCTTC. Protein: CASSLFQGERGEQFF.

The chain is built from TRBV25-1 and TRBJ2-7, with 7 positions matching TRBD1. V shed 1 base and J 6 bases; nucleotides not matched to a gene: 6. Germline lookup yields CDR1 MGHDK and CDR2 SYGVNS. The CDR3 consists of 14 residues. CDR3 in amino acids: CASSELIPGGEQYF. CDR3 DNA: TGTGCCAGCAGTGAATTAATTCCAGGGGGCGAGCAGTACTTC.

The CDR3 protein is CASTVRSGTTTTNTGELFF. In DNA form, the CDR3 reads TGTGCCAGCACCGTAAGGAGCGGGACGACCACGACAAACACCGGGGAGCTGTTTTTT. The chain employs TRBV11-2 and TRBJ2-2; TRBD2 agrees at 7 bases. Germline V gene sequence: CDR1 SGHAT, CDR2 FQNNGV. The V gene end was trimmed by 7 bases and the J gene end by 2 bases; junction bases not matched to a gene: 19. This CDR3 region has 19 residues.

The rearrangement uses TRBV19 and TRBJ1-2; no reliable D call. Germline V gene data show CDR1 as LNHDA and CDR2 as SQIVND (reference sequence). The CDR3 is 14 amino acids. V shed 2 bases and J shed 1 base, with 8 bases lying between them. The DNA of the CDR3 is TGTGCCAGTAGTATACAGAACAGTAACTATGGCTACACCTTC. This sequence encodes CASSIQNSNYGYTF.